The clone carrying this TCR beta chain was recorded only once. Its antigen remains unidentified. The data stem from a study of CD8+CD57+ T cells in acquired aplastic anemia. Profiling of TCR beta VDJ combinations and CDR3 sequences used genomic DNA as template. TCRdb independently ran MiXCR on the reads; one entry per CDR3 protein. The sample yields roughly 160,000 distinct CDR3 sequences, about 64% seen once. Findings and caveats of the study: About 29 sequences, all CD8+ CDR3, were shared between patients and controls.

The CDR3 totals 12 residues. Germline loops: CDR1 SGHKS, CDR2 YYEKEE (reference sequence). Trimming pared 1 base from V and 8 bases from J, leaving 9 bases between. Sequenced material: sorted CD4+, CD8+, or CD8+CD57+ T cells (not recorded which) from PBMCs. The chain links TRBV5-5 to TRBJ1-1; no clear D. The sequence derives from a human donor in good health. The CDR3 DNA reads TGTGCCAGCAGCTTGATCACGCACGAAGCTTTCTTT. It translates to CASSLITHEAFF. Full variable domain (rest looked up from reference TRBV5-5 and TRBJ1-1): DAGVTQSPTHLIKTRGQQVTLRCSPISGHKSVSWYQQVLGQGPQFIFQYYEKEERGRGNFPDRFSARQFPNYSSELNVNALLLGDSALYLCASSLITHEAFFGQGTRLTVV.